This T cell receptor beta chain was found in a study of response to subunit inactivated influenza vaccine (dated by TCRdb to between 2018 and 2020). Notes on the research overall: Deep quantitative T cell receptor repertoire profiling was used in the study to track responses to a trivalent subunit inactivated influenza vaccine.

The paper as a whole reports these results and caveats: The authors suggested that each seasonal influenza vaccination may recruit only a limited number of new T cells.

What this sample's time point label stands for: around 42 days after influenza vaccine administration. In its sample, this clonotype was seen a few times. The specificity of this receptor is unknown. Base qualities are missing; no much larger clone stands one base away. V gives up 0 bases and J gives up 2 bases, and the segment between their germline ends measures 13 bases. The CDR3 holds 16 amino acids from the cysteine to the phenylalanine. The sequence is cut down to CDR3 DNA, 48 bases in frame from base 1. The germline V gene gives CDR1 as LGHNA and CDR2 as YNFKEQ. Library creation used RT-PCR. Instrument used: Illumina HiSeq 2500. TCRdb applied fastp at Q25 and MiXCR to the public reads, then kept only in-frame beta chains. Entries that share a CDR3 protein sequence are merged under the most common genes and DNA. The sample table holds more than 400,000 distinct CDR3 sequences, of which 9.5% to 13% were seen once. Clones ranked in the top ten supply 10% to 15% of the sample.

The TCR comes from a man aged 50 to 60 who received an inactivated influenza vaccine. Donor details come from another sample of the same person, matched by shared clones. Here the sequenced sample was PBMCs from blood, taken roughly 45 days after vaccination. In this chain, TRBV4-2 is recombined with TRBJ1-2; a tentative D call is TRBD1 (6 bases match). The DNA is TGTGCCAGCAGCCAAGAAGCAGGGGCAGGGAACTATGGCTACACCTTC. Protein translation: CASSQEAGAGNYGYTF.